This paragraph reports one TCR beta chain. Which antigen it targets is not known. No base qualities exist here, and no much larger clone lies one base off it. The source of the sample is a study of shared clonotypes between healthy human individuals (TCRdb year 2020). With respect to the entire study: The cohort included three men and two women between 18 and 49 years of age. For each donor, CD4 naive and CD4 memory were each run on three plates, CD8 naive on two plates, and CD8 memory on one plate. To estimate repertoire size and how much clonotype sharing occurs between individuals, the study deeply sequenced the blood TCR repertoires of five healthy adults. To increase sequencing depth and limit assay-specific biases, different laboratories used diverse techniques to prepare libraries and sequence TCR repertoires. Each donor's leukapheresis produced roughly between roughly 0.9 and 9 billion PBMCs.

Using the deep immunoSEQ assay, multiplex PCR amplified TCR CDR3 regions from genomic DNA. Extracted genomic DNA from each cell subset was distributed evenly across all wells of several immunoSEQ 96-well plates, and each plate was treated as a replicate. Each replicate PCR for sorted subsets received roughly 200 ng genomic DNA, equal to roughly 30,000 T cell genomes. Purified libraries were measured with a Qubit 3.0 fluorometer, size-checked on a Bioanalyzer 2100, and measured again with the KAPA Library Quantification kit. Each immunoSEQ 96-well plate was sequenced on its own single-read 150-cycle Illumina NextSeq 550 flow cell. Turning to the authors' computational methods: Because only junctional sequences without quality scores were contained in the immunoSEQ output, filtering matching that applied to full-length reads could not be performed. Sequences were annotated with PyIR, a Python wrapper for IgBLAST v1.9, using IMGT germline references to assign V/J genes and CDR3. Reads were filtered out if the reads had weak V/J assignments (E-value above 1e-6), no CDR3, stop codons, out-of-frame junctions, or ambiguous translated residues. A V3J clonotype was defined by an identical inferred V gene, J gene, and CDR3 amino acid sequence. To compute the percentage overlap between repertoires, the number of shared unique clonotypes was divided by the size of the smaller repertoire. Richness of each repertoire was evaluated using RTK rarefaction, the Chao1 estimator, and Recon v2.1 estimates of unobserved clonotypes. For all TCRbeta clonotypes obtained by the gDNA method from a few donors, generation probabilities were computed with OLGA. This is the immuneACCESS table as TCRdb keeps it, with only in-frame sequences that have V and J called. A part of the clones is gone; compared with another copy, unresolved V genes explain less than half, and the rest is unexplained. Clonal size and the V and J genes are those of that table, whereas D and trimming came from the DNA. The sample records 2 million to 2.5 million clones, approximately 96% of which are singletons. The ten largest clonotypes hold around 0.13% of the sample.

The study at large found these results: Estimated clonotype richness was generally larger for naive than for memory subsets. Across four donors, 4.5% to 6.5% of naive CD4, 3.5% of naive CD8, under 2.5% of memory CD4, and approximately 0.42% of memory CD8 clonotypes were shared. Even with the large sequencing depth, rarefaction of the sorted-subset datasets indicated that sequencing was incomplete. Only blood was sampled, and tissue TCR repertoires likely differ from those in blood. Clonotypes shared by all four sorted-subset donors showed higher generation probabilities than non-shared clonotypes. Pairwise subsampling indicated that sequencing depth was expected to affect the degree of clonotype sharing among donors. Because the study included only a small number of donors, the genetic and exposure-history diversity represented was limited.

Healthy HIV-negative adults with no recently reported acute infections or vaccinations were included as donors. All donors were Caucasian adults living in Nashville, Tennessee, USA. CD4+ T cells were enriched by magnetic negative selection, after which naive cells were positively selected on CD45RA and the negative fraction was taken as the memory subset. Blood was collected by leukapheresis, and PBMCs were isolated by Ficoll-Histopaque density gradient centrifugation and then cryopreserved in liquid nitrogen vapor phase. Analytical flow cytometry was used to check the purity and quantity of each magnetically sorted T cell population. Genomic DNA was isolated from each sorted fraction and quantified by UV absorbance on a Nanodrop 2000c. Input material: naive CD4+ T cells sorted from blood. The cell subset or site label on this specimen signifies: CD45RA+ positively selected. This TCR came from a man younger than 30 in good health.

CDR3 region: CAISEGAGRAYEQYF. The DNA reads TGTGCCATCAGTGAGGGGGCGGGACGGGCCTACGAGCAGTACTTC. This chain is built from TRBV10-3 and TRBJ2-7; possibly the D gene is TRBD2, per 6 matching bases. Inclusive of the bounding cysteine and phenylalanine, the CDR3 is 15 residues long. Only the CDR3 region is kept as DNA, spanning 45 bases read in frame from base 1. V and J are truncated by 2 bases and 2 bases respectively, leaving an intervening sequence of 13 bases. According to the germline V gene, CDR1 reads ENHRY and CDR2 reads SYGVKD.